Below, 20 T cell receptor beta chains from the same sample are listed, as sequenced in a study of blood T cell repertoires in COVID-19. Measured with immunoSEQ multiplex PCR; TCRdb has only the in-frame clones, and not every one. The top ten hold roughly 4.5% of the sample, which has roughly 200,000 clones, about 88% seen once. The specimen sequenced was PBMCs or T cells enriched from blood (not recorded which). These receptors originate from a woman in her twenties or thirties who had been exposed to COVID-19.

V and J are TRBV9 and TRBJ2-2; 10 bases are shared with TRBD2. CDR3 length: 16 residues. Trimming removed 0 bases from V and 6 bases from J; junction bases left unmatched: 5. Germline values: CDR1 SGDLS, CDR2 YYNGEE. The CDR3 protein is CASSVGASGGSGELFF. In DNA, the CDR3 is TGTGCCAGCAGCGTAGGCGCTAGCGGGGGCTCCGGGGAGCTGTTTTTT.

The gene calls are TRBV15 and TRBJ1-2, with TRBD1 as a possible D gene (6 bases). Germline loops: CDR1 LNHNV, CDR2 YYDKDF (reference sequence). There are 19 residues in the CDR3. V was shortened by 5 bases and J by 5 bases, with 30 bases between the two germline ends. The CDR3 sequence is CATSGQIANYGYTLYGYTF. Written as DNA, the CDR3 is TGTGCCACCAGCGGACAGATAGCTAACTATGGCTACACCTTGTATGGCTACACCTTC.

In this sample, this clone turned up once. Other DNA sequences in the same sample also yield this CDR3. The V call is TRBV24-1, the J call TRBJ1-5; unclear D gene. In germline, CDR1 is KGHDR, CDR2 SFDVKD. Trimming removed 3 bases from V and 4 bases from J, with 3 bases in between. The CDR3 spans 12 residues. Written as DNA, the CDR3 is TGTGCCACCAGTGATCCGAATCAGCCCCAGCATTTT. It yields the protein CATSDPNQPQHF.

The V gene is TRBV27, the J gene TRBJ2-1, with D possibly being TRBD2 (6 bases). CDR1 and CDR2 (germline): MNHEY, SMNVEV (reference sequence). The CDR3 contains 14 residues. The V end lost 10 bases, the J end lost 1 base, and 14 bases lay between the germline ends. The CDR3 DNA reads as TGTGCCACCTCTTGGGGACTTTCCTACAATGAGCAGTTCTTC. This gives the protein CATSWGLSYNEQFF.

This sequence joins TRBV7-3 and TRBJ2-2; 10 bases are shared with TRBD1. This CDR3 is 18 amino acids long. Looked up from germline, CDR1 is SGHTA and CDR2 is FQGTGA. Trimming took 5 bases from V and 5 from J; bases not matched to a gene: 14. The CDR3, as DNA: TGTGCCAGCAGCGCCCCCGGGACAGGGGCCCTGGAGACCGGGGAGCTGTTTTTT. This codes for CASSAPGTGALETGELFF. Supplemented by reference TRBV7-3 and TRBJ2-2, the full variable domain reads GAGVSQTPSNKVTEKGKYVELRCDPISGHTALYWYRQSLGQGPEFLIYFQGTGAADDSGLPNDRFFAVRPEGSVSTLKIQRTERGDSAVYLCASSAPGTGALETGELFFGEGSRLTVL.

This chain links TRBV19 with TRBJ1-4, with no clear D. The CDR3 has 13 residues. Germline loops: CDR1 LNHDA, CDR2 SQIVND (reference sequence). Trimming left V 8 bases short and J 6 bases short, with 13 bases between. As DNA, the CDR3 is TGTGCCAGTCATCGGCTTGCGGATGAAAAACTGTTTTTT. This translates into CASHRLADEKLFF.

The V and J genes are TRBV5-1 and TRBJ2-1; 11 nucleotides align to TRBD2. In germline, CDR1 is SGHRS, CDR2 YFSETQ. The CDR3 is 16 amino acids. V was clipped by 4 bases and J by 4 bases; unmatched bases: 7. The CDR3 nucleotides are TGCGCCAGCAGCCTCTCGACTAGCGGGGTATACAATGAGCAGTTCTTC. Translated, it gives CASSLSTSGVYNEQFF.

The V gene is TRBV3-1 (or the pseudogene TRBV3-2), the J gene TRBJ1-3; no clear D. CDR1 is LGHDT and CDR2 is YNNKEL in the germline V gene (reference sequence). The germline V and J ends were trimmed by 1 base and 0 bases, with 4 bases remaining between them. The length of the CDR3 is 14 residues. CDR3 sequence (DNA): TGTGCCAGCAGCCAAGGAGACTCTGGAAACACCATATATTTT. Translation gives CASSQGDSGNTIYF.

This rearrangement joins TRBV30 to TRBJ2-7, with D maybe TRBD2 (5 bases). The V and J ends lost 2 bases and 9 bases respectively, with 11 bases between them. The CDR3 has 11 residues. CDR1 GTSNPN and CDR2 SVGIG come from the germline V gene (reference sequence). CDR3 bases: TGTGCCTGGAGTCCGGGAAGATGGCAGTACTTC. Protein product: CAWSPGRWQYF. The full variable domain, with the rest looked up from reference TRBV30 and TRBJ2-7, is SQTIHQWPATLVQPVGSPLSLECTVEGTSNPNLYWYRQAAGRGLQLLFYSVGIGQISSEVPQNLSASRPQDRQFILSSKKLLLSDSGFYLCAWSPGRWQYFGPGTRLTVT.

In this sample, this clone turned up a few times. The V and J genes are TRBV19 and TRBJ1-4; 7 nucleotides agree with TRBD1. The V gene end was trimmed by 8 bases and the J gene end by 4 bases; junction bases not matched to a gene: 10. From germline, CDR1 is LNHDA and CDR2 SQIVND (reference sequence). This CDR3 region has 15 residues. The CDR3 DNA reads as TGTGCCAGTCGGAAGAGGGGGCCCGATAATGAAAAACTGTTTTTT. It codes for CASRKRGPDNEKLFF.

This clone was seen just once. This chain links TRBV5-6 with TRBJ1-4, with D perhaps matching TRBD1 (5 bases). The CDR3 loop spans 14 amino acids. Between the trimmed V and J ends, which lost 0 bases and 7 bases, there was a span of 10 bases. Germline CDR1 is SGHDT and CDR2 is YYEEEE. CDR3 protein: CASSLEGWAEKLFF. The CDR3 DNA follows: TGTGCCAGCAGCTTGGAGGGGTGGGCTGAAAAACTGTTTTTT.

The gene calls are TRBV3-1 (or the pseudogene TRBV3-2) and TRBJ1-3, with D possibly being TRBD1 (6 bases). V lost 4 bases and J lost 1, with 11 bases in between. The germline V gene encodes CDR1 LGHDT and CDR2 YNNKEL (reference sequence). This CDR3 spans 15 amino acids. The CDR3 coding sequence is TGTGCCAGCAGCCTCAGGGGTAGTTCTGGAAACACCATATATTTT. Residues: CASSLRGSSGNTIYF.

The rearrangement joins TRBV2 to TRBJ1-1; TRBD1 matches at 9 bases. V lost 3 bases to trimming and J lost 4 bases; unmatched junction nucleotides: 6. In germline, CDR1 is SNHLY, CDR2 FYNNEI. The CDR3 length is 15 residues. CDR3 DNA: TGTGCCAGCAGTGATTGGGGACAGGGATCCACTGAAGCTTTCTTT. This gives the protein CASSDWGQGSTEAFF.

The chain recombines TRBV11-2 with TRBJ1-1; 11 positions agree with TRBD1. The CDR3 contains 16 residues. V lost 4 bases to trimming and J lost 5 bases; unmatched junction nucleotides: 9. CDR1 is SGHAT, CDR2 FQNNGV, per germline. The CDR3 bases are TGTGCCAGCAGCTCTAGGACAGGGGGCGTGTTGACTGAAGCTTTCTTT. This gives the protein CASSSRTGGVLTEAFF.

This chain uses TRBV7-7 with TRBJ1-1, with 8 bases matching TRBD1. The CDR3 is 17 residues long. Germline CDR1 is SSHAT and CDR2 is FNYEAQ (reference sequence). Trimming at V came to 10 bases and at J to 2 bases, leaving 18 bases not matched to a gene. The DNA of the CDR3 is TGTGCCACCTCAAAACCCCCCGGACAGGGCCGAAACACTGAAGCTTTCTTT. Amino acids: CATSKPPGQGRNTEAFF.

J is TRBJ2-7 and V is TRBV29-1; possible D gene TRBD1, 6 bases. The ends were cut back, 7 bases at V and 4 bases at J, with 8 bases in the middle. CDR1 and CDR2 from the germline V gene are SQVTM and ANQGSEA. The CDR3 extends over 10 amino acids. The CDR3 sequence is CSAGEYEQYF. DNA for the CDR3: TGCAGCGCAGGGGAATACGAGCAGTACTTC.

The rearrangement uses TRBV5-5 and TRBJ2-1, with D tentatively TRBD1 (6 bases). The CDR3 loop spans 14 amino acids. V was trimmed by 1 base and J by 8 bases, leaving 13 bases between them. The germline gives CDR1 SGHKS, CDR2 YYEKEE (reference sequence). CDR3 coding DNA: TGTGCCAGCAGCTTGCGGGACACCCATCATGAGCAGTTCTTC. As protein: CASSLRDTHHEQFF.

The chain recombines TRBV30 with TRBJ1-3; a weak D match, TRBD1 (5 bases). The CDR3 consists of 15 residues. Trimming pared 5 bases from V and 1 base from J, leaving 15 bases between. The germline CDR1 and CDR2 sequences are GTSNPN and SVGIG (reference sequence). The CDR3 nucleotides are TGTGCCTGGGATGCAGGGATCGTATCTGGAAACACCATATATTTT. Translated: CAWDAGIVSGNTIYF. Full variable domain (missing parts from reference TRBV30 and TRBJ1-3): SQTIHQWPATLVQPVGSPLSLECTVEGTSNPNLYWYRQAAGRGLQLLFYSVGIGQISSEVPQNLSASRPQDRQFILSSKKLLLSDSGFYLCAWDAGIVSGNTIYFGEGSWLTVV.

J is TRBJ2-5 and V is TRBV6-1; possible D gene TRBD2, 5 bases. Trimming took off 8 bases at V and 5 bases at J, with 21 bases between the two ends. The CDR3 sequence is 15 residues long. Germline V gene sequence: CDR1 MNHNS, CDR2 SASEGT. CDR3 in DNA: TGTGCCAGCGGTGGCGGGCCCCTCACCGGCGAGACCCAGTACTTC. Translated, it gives CASGGGPLTGETQYF.

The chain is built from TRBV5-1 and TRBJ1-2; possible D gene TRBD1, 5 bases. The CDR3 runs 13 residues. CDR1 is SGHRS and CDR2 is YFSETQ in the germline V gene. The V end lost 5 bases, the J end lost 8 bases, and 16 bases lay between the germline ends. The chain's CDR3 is CASRAGPLYGYTF. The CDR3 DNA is TGCGCCAGCAGGGCAGGGCCGCTATACGGCTACACCTTC.